The 19 T cell receptor beta chains reported below all come from one sample, sequenced in a study of a mutant IDH1 vaccine in newly diagnosed glioma (dated by TCRdb to about 2021). The library was produced with the immunoSEQ multiplex PCR assay. TCRdb carries this immuneACCESS record with in-frame sequences only. Its versions omit some clonotypes, under half of them owing to an unresolved V gene in the studies checked, with the rest unexplained. The sample table contains approximately 35,000 clones; only one count was recorded for roughly nine tenths of them. Clones ranked in the top ten supply around 4.9% of the sample. Explained via the paper, the time point label denotes: baseline, week 1 (first vaccination visit). The treatment or condition label, read with the paper, signifies: pre-vaccination baseline after standard-of-care therapy. Source: PBMCs, taken from a glioma patient treated with radiotherapy, temozolomide or both. These receptors were obtained from a woman between 40 and 50 years old with glioma.

The chain carries TRBV19 and TRBJ1-5, with D perhaps matching TRBD1 (6 bases). This CDR3 spans 13 amino acids. V shed 7 bases and J shed 3 bases, with 10 bases lying between them. Germline CDR1 reads LNHDA; CDR2 reads SQIVND (reference sequence). The CDR3 reads CASTGQLNQPQHF. Written as DNA, the CDR3 is TGTGCCAGTACCGGACAGCTCAATCAGCCCCAGCATTTT. Full variable domain (outside the CDR3, taken from reference TRBV19 and TRBJ1-5): DGGITQSPKYLFRKEGQNVTLSCEQNLNHDAMYWYRQDPGQGLRLIYYSQIVNDFQKGDIAEGYSVSREKKESFPLTVTSAQKNPTAFYLCASTGQLNQPQHFGDGTRLSIL.

V usage is TRBV7-8 and J usage is TRBJ2-3; D is unclear. The CDR3 consists of 15 residues. Per germline, CDR1 SGHVS and CDR2 FQNEAQ. V gave up 1 base and J gave up 1 base, with 9 bases separating them. The CDR3 protein is CASSLEGRGTDTQYF. In nucleotides, the CDR3 is TGTGCCAGCAGCTTAGAAGGACGGGGCACAGATACGCAGTATTTT.

J is TRBJ2-3 and V is TRBV7-9; tentative D call: TRBD1 (6 bases). V lost 5 bases to trimming and J lost 2 bases, with 20 bases between them. Germline CDR1 SEHNR, CDR2 FQNEAQ (reference sequence). This CDR3 is 17 amino acids long. This CDR3 is CASSTRRQVTATDTQYF. In DNA form, the CDR3 reads TGTGCCAGCAGCACCAGACGACAGGTTACTGCCACAGATACGCAGTATTTT.

The gene calls are TRBV29-1 and TRBJ2-1, with 7 bases identical to TRBD2. The junction had 8 bases not matched to a gene; V was cut back by 4 bases and J by 2 bases. Germline CDR1 SQVTM, CDR2 ANQGSEA. CDR3 length equals 15 residues. CDR3 region: CSVALSGLTYNEQFF. As DNA, the CDR3 is TGCAGCGTTGCCCTTAGCGGGTTAACCTACAATGAGCAGTTCTTC.

CDR3 sequence reads: CASSYEGGLATYEQYF. The CDR3 DNA is TGTGCCAGCAGCTATGAAGGGGGCCTTGCGACCTACGAGCAGTACTTC. V gene TRBV5-6 combines with J gene TRBJ2-7, with TRBD1 identical over 7 bases. The CDR3 is made up of 16 amino acids. V lost 3 bases, J lost 2 bases, and 11 bases stayed unmatched. CDR1 and CDR2 (germline): SGHDT, YYEEEE.

The CDR3 nucleotides are TGTGCCAGCAGCGCTAGCGGGGGGGCAACAGATACGCAGTATTTT. It codes for CASSASGGATDTQYF. The gene calls are TRBV7-2 and TRBJ2-3, with TRBD2 matching 12 bases. The CDR3 is 15 residues long. Per the germline V gene, CDR1 is SGHTA and CDR2 is FQGNSA. Losses at the gene ends were 5 bases for V and 3 bases for J; bases not matched to a gene: 3.

V gene TRBV30 combines with J gene TRBJ1-2, with D perhaps matching TRBD1 (5 bases). The CDR3 runs 13 residues. The V gene lost 0 bases and the J gene lost 3 bases, with 8 bases spanning the gap. The germline V gene encodes CDR1 GTSNPN and CDR2 SVGIG (reference sequence). The CDR3 coding sequence is TGTGCCTGGAGTGTGGGGGTTTACTATGGCTACACCTTC. Residues: CAWSVGVYYGYTF.

The chain joins TRBV29-1 to TRBJ2-2; 9 nucleotides agree with TRBD2. The V gene end was trimmed by 3 bases and the J gene end by 6 bases; junction bases not matched to a gene: 8. CDR3 length equals 15 residues. Germline V gene sequence: CDR1 SQVTM, CDR2 ANQGSEA. The CDR3: CSVEPGTSKPGELFF. The CDR3 DNA sequence: TGCAGCGTTGAGCCCGGGACTAGCAAACCCGGGGAGCTGTTTTTT.

This rearrangement joins TRBV7-2 to TRBJ2-7, with 9 positions matching TRBD2. The CDR3 loop spans 16 amino acids. Trimming cost V 5 bases and J 7 bases; bases outside gene matches: 15. The germline V gene encodes CDR1 SGHTA and CDR2 FQGNSA. The CDR3 spells CASSPGPGTSPREQYF. The DNA of the CDR3 is TGTGCCAGCAGCCCCGGGCCTGGGACTAGCCCTCGGGAGCAGTACTTC. The whole variable domain, filled in from reference TRBV7-2 and TRBJ2-7, reads GAGVSQSPSNKVTEKGKDVELRCDPISGHTALYWYRQSLGQGLEFLIYFQGNSAPDKSGLPSDRFSAERTGGSVSTLTIQRTQQEDSAVYLCASSPGPGTSPREQYFGPGTRLTVT.

The V and J genes are TRBV4-1 and TRBJ2-3; 11 bases match TRBD1. CDR3 length equals 14 residues. CDR1 and CDR2 from the germline V gene are MGHRA and YSYEKL. Unmatched junction bases numbered 7, after V lost 3 bases and J lost 11 bases. CDR3 amino acids: CASSHGDRGFKQYF. The CDR3 DNA follows: TGCGCCAGCAGCCACGGGGACAGGGGGTTTAAGCAGTATTTT.

The table lists this clone with a few counts. The V and J genes are TRBV29-1 and TRBJ2-5; 7 nucleotides line up with TRBD1. The junction had 6 bases not matched to a gene; V was cut back by 0 bases and J by 5 bases. Looked up from germline, CDR1 is SQVTM and CDR2 is ANQGSEA. CDR3 size: 14 residues. The CDR3 here is CSVEDGDSRETQYF. The DNA of the CDR3 is TGCAGCGTTGAAGATGGGGACAGTAGGGAGACCCAGTACTTC.

The V call is TRBV6-1, the J call TRBJ2-1, with 9 bases aligning to TRBD1. From germline, CDR1 is MNHNS and CDR2 SASEGT. CDR3 size: 12 residues. Trimming cost V 2 bases and J 12 bases; bases outside gene matches: 2. CDR3: CASSELTGGQFF. Written as DNA, the CDR3 is TGTGCCAGCAGTGAACTGACAGGGGGGCAGTTCTTC.

This clone was found a few times. The rearrangement joins TRBV6-1 to TRBJ1-1; D not resolved. This CDR3 contains 15 residues. Trimming pared 2 bases from V and 1 base from J, leaving 11 bases between. Looked up from germline, CDR1 is MNHNS and CDR2 is SASEGT. The CDR3 loop reads CASSERSATNTEAFF. The CDR3 DNA is TGTGCCAGCAGTGAAAGGTCAGCAACGAACACTGAAGCTTTCTTT.

The chain recombines TRBV18 with TRBJ1-2, with D possibly matching TRBD1 (6 bases). V was trimmed by 0 bases and J by 4 bases, leaving 12 bases between them. CDR1 KGHSH and CDR2 LQKENI come from the germline V gene. The CDR3 covers 15 residues. The CDR3 loop reads CASSPPAGVSYGYTF. Written as DNA, the CDR3 is TGTGCCAGCTCACCACCGGCAGGGGTTAGCTATGGCTACACCTTC.

This chain joins TRBV5-1 and TRBJ1-5; 10 nucleotides line up with TRBD1. Germline values: CDR1 SGHRS, CDR2 YFSETQ. The CDR3 contains 18 residues. The J segment lost 0 bases and the V segment lost 4 bases, leaving 10 bases of the junction unmatched. The CDR3 here is CASSTRDRGLYSNQPQHF. CDR3 in DNA: TGCGCCAGCAGCACACGGGACAGGGGACTTTATAGCAATCAGCCCCAGCATTTT.

This clone was picked up a small number of times. V is TRBV6-5 and J is TRBJ2-7, with 11 bases matching TRBD2. Germline CDR1 reads MNHEY; CDR2 reads SVGAGI. CDR3 length equals 16 residues. V gave up 2 bases and J gave up 0 bases; unmatched junction bases: 3. The CDR3 region is CASSYVAGGPSYEQYF. CDR3 DNA sequence: TGTGCCAGCAGTTACGTAGCGGGGGGGCCCTCCTACGAGCAGTACTTC.

This sequence joins TRBV30 and TRBJ2-7; D might be TRBD1 or TRBD2, each matching 5 bases. V was shortened by 5 bases and J by 2 bases, with 16 bases between the two germline ends. CDR3 length: 14 residues. Germline-derived CDR1 and CDR2 are GTSNPN and SVGIG (reference sequence). The CDR3 nucleotides are TGTGCCTGGGGCAGTTGGGACGGCACCTACGAGCAGTACTTC. Translating gives CAWGSWDGTYEQYF.

This clone was counted a single time. The chain recombines TRBV11-2 with TRBJ2-5; D might be TRBD1 (7 bases). The CDR3 has 16 amino acids. Germline-derived CDR1 and CDR2 are SGHAT and FQNNGV. The germline V and J ends were trimmed by 1 base and 5 bases, with 17 bases remaining between them. The CDR3 DNA reads TGTGCCAGCAGCTTAGCTGGAGGAGGGGGCACGGAGACCCAGTACTTC. It yields the protein CASSLAGGGGTETQYF.

This clone was picked up one time. The chain joins TRBV2 to TRBJ2-5, with 11 bases identical to TRBD2. Germline V lookup: CDR1 SNHLY, CDR2 FYNNEI. There are 15 residues in the CDR3. V lost 1 base to trimming and J lost 4 bases; unmatched junction nucleotides: 2. CDR3 sequence: CASSEVAGGRETQYF. CDR3 in DNA: TGTGCCAGCAGTGAAGTAGCGGGGGGGCGAGAGACCCAGTACTTC.